The 6 T cell receptor beta chains below were found in one sample sequenced in a study of blood T cells in healthy people across ages. A second roughly 6 to 11 cycle PCR used barcoded and J-beta primers. TCRdb itself ran the 5' RACE reads through MiXCR, one entry per CDR3 protein. The repertoire includes roughly 1,800,000 distinct CDR3 sequences, about 50% of them detected once, and less than 2.5% sits in the top ten. Sequencing input: blood. Receptors were obtained from a woman aged 40 to 50 in good health.

The chain recombines TRBV3-1 with TRBJ2-5; no clear D gene. This CDR3 contains 17 residues. Trimming took off 4 bases at V and 5 bases at J, with 23 bases between the two ends. The germline V gene encodes CDR1 LGHDT and CDR2 YNNKEL (reference sequence). The CDR3 loop reads CASSLSLHRSPGETQYF. CDR3 DNA: TGTGCCAGCAGCCTCTCCTTACACCGTTCCCCCGGGGAGACCCAGTACTTC.

This clonotype showed up just a few times. V gene TRBV6-1 combines with J gene TRBJ2-4; D gene uncertain. The tail of the sequence fits TRBJ2-7 better, so the J call may be wrong. The CDR3 consists of 16 residues. In germline, CDR1 is MNHNS, CDR2 SASEGT. CDR3 in DNA: TGTGCCACCTCCCGACCCTACGACAACCTTGGCTACGAGCAGTACTTC. Protein sequence: CATSRPYDNLGYEQYF.

V usage is TRBV21-1 and J usage is TRBJ2-3; TRBD1, the table's D call, was not compared with the DNA. TRBV21-1 is designated a pseudogene. This CDR3 has 17 residues. The CDR3 protein is CASSLGRGAPWPDTQYF. The CDR3 coding sequence is TGTGCCAGCAGCCTAGGACGGGGGGCCCCCTGGCCAGATACGCAGTATTTT.

The V and J genes are TRBV7-8 and TRBJ2-3; the D is unclear. Germline CDR1 reads SGHVS; CDR2 reads FQNEAQ. The CDR3 covers 16 residues. Trimming removed 5 bases at V and 1 base at J, with 16 bases between. As DNA, the CDR3 is TGTGCCAGCAGCCACCCTCGGAAGGCAGGCACAGATACGCAGTATTTT. It codes for CASSHPRKAGTDTQYF.

The rearrangement joins TRBV7-9 to TRBJ1-2; D is uncertain. Germline loops: CDR1 SEHNR, CDR2 FQNEAQ (reference sequence). V lost 2 bases and J 2 bases, leaving 15 bases between the germline ends. The CDR3 extends over 16 amino acids. CDR3 sequence reads: CASSLYGGKLNYGYTF. In nucleotides, the CDR3 is TGTGCCAGCAGCTTATATGGAGGGAAGTTGAACTATGGCTACACCTTC.

The chain links TRBV14 to TRBJ1-2, with 8 bases aligning to TRBD1. In germline, CDR1 is SGHDN, CDR2 FVKESK. This CDR3 spans 21 amino acids. V gave up 4 bases and J gave up 4 bases; unmatched junction bases: 26. CDR3 loop: CASSPRQGFLSQGKLPYGYTF. Here the CDR3 DNA reads TGTGCCAGCAGCCCCCGACAGGGGTTTTTATCCCAGGGAAAGCTACCCTATGGCTACACCTTC.